The next 17 T cell receptor beta chains were all read from a single sample in a study of T-cell memory formation after mild COVID-19. TCRdb ran MiXCR on the 5' RACE reads and lists one entry per CDR3 protein. The sample contains approximately 290,000 distinct CDR3 sequences, approximately 8% of which appear only once. Sequencing was done on a sample of PBMCs or a T cell subset sorted from them (not recorded which). The receptor source for this set is a man aged 18-30 years who had mild COVID-19 (a few samples of this study predate the infection). Cell type and time point are not known.

The table lists this clonotype with a few counts. This chain uses TRBV3-1 with TRBJ1-1; D is unresolved. Trimming pared 3 bases from V and 6 bases from J, leaving 14 bases between. Germline V CDR1 and CDR2: LGHDT, YNNKEL (reference sequence). This CDR3 comprises 14 residues. The CDR3 DNA reads as TGTGCCAGCAGCCAGGTTCGTGGGTACGCTGAAGCTTTCTTT. This gives the protein CASSQVRGYAEAFF. Based on the CDR3 plus reference TRBV3-1 and TRBJ1-1, the full variable domain is DTAVSQTPKYLVTQMGNDKSIKCEQNLGHDTMYWYKQDSKKFLKIMFSYNNKELIINETVPNRFSPKSPDKAHLNLHINSLELGDSAVYFCASSQVRGYAEAFFGQGTRLTVV.

The chain recombines TRBV4-3 with TRBJ1-1; D is perhaps TRBD1 (6 bases). Germline CDR1 LGHNA, CDR2 YSLEER. Trimming removed 1 base at V and 4 bases at J, with 10 bases between. The CDR3 contains 14 residues. DNA of the CDR3: TGCGCCAGCAGCCAAGCAGGGGCGTCCACTGAAGCTTTCTTT. This encodes CASSQAGASTEAFF.

This clonotype has a handful of counts. This chain connects TRBV20-1 to TRBJ2-5; D gene unclear. Looked up from germline, CDR1 is DFQATT and CDR2 is SNEGSKA (reference sequence). The V end was cut by 1 base, the J end by 4 bases, with 13 bases between. The CDR3 is 14 amino acids. CDR3 sequence reads: CSARVFPTSETQYF. The CDR3 DNA reads as TGCAGTGCTAGAGTCTTCCCAACCTCAGAGACCCAGTACTTC.

The chain uses TRBV27 and TRBJ2-3; D is tentatively TRBD1 or TRBD2 (5 bases each). Germline assignment: CDR1 MNHEY and CDR2 SMNVEV (reference sequence). CDR3 length equals 17 residues. V was pared by 4 bases and J by 2 bases, with 19 bases between. In DNA form, the CDR3 reads TGTGCCAGCAGTTCCTGGCAGTCCGGGGCCTTCACAGATACGCAGTATTTT. Translating it yields CASSSWQSGAFTDTQYF.

The chain couples TRBV20-1 to TRBJ2-3, with TRBD2 matching 11 bases. Germline CDR1 and CDR2: DFQATT and SNEGSKA (reference sequence). The CDR3 sequence is 16 residues long. Losses at the gene ends were 6 bases for V and 2 bases for J; bases not matched to a gene: 10. The CDR3 DNA follows: TGCAGTGCAATGGAATCTAGCGGGGGGACCACAGATACGCAGTATTTT. Translation: CSAMESSGGTTDTQYF.

The chain is built from TRBV6-1 and TRBJ1-1; D gene uncertain. There are 15 residues in the CDR3. Germline V gene sequence: CDR1 MNHNS, CDR2 SASEGT. Between the trimmed V and J ends, which lost 2 bases and 1 base, there was a span of 11 bases. The CDR3, as DNA: TGTGCCAGCAGTGAATCTCCGGGAAGGAACACTGAAGCTTTCTTT. Translating it yields CASSESPGRNTEAFF.

The chain is built from TRBV5-4 and TRBJ2-2; a possible D gene is TRBD1 (5 bases). CDR1 SGHNT and CDR2 YYREEE come from the germline V gene (reference sequence). V shed 10 bases and J shed 3 bases, with 13 bases lying between them. The CDR3 is 13 residues long. CDR3 coding DNA: TGTGCCGAAGGGGAATTGGACACCGGGGAGCTGTTTTTT. This translates into CAEGELDTGELFF. The full variable domain, rest sourced from reference TRBV5-4 and TRBJ2-2, is ETGVTQSPTHLIKTRGQQVTLRCSSQSGHNTVSWYQQALGQGPQFIFQYYREEENGRGNFPPRFSGLQFPNYSSELNVNALELDDSALYLCAEGELDTGELFFGEGSRLTVL.

A few counts support this clonotype. Here the CDR3 reads CASSREGTGSYEQYF. As DNA, the CDR3 is TGCGCCAGCAGCCGCGAGGGGACAGGATCCTACGAGCAGTACTTC. V and J are TRBV5-1 and TRBJ2-7; 8 positions match TRBD1. CDR1 and CDR2 from the germline V gene are SGHRS and YFSETQ. There are 15 residues in the CDR3. The ends lost 4 bases at V and 1 base at J; junction bases unmatched: 7.

This clonotype showed up many times. This chain joins TRBV29-1 and TRBJ2-5; D is undetermined. V was trimmed by 7 bases and J by 3 bases, leaving 9 bases between them. CDR3 length: 11 residues. Germline V gene sequence: CDR1 SQVTM, CDR2 ANQGSEA. The CDR3 region has the DNA TGCAGCGGGAATTCGAAAGAGACCCAGTACTTC. Protein sequence: CSGNSKETQYF.

This clonotype was seen many times. The V gene is TRBV27, the J gene TRBJ2-5; D may be TRBD1 (6 bases). The CDR3 is 16 amino acids. Germline assignment: CDR1 MNHEY and CDR2 SMNVEV (reference sequence). V was pared by 2 bases and J by 4 bases, with 17 bases between. The CDR3 DNA reads as TGTGCCAGCAGTTTAGTAGGACAGCCAACAGGAGAGACCCAGTACTTC. Translation gives CASSLVGQPTGETQYF.

This clonotype was recorded a few times. The gene calls are TRBV7-9 and TRBJ1-2; D not certain. Trimming removed 5 bases from V and 2 bases from J, with 9 bases in between. CDR3 length equals 13 residues. The germline CDR1 and CDR2 sequences are SEHNR and FQNEAQ (reference sequence). As DNA, the CDR3 is TGTGCCAGCAGCCGGGAGTTCAACTATGGCTACACCTTC. Its protein product is CASSREFNYGYTF.

This clonotype was counted a few times. The rearrangement uses TRBV27 and TRBJ1-5, with 7 bases fitting TRBD1. Trimming removed 10 bases from V and 0 bases from J; junction bases left unmatched: 3. This CDR3 has 13 residues. The germline CDR1 and CDR2 sequences are MNHEY and SMNVEV (reference sequence). The CDR3 bases are TGTGCCACCGGGACAGTTAGCAATCAGCCCCAGCATTTT. Translating gives CATGTVSNQPQHF.

This chain uses TRBV7-9 with TRBJ2-1; TRBD1 might be the D (6 bases). The CDR3 covers 13 residues. In germline, CDR1 is SEHNR, CDR2 FQNEAQ (reference sequence). V lost 7 bases and J 8 bases, leaving 15 bases between the germline ends. DNA for the CDR3: TGTGCCAGCAACCCCATGGGGGCCCATGAGCAGTTCTTC. As protein: CASNPMGAHEQFF.

This clonotype has more than one count but fewer than ten. This chain connects TRBV9 to TRBJ2-1; no clear D gene. The CDR3 length is 14 residues. Trimming left V 0 bases short and J 7 bases short, with 11 bases between. Germline V gene lookup returns CDR1 SGDLS and CDR2 YYNGEE. In DNA, the CDR3 is TGTGCCAGCAGCGTAGGCGGAGCTCCTAATGAGCAGTTCTTC. This translates into CASSVGGAPNEQFF.

This clonotype was recorded many times. The rearrangement uses TRBV12-3 or TRBV12-4 and TRBJ2-2; D is ambiguous. CDR3 length: 14 amino acids. Trimming left V 1 base short and J 2 bases short, with 5 bases between. The CDR3 DNA reads TGTGCCAGCAGTTTAGGGGGTAACACCGGGGAGCTGTTTTTT. Protein sequence: CASSLGGNTGELFF.

The J gene is TRBJ2-5, the V gene TRBV20-1; D perhaps matches TRBD2 (5 bases). V lost 6 bases and J 4 bases, leaving 18 bases between the germline ends. CDR3 size: 14 residues. The V gene's germline CDR1 is DFQATT and CDR2 SNEGSKA (reference sequence). Written as DNA, the CDR3 is TGCAGTGCAATGAGGGCGGTAGGCCCAGAGACCCAGTACTTC. Residues: CSAMRAVGPETQYF.

The chain links TRBV28 to TRBJ2-5; D gene unclear. This CDR3 is built from 14 residues. The germline gives CDR1 MDHEN, CDR2 SYDVKM. V gave up 6 bases and J gave up 0 bases, with 11 bases separating them. As DNA, the CDR3 is TGTGCCAGCAGGCCGAACACTTACCAAGAGACCCAGTACTTC. It codes for CASRPNTYQETQYF.